The present TCR beta chain was sequenced within a study of vaccination effects on CD4 cells after COVID-19. From germline, CDR1 is SGDLS and CDR2 YYNGEE. The V and J ends lost 0 bases and 9 bases respectively, with 13 bases between them. CDR3 length: 14 residues. Turning to this clone: Its antigen is currently unknown.

After expansion with viral peptide pools in the ViraFEST assay, antigen-specific CD4+ T cells were sequenced. Researchers isolated CD4+ T cells once 9 to 11 days of culture had elapsed. Negative nucleocapsid antibody tests before and after vaccination confirmed no previous SARS-CoV-2 infection. Assay: immunoSEQ multiplex PCR; the TCRdb copy retains only in-frame clones and omits some. The sample lists over 30,000 clones; more than 60% were seen once. The chain is built from TRBV9 and TRBJ2-1, with unresolved D. The input for sequencing was CD4+ T cells from PBMCs cultured with SARS-CoV-2 spike peptides, taken before COVID-19 vaccination. The receptor comes from a human donor who received a COVID-19 vaccine. In DNA form, the CDR3 reads TGTGCCAGCAGCGTAGTAGTGGAAGGTGGTGAGCAGTTCTTC. Translation: CASSVVVEGGEQFF.